Below, 11 T cell receptor beta chains from the same sample are listed, as sequenced in a study of shared T cell receptors in the human thymus. The assay was immunoSEQ multiplex PCR, and TCRdb's table has in-frame clones only and misses some. The data hold about 610,000 clones, with 88% observed a single time. This sample also belongs to another study, concerning human thymus T cells.

Sequences were obtained from thymocytes. These TCRs come from a boy younger than two with a congenital heart defect.

V and J are TRBV6-6 and TRBJ1-1; no reliable D call. Trimming took off 6 bases at V and 8 bases at J, with 13 bases between the two ends. This CDR3 comprises 12 residues. Germline lookup yields CDR1 MNHNY and CDR2 SVGAGI (reference sequence). This CDR3 is CASSPRRAEAFF. Here the CDR3 DNA reads TGTGCCAGCAGCCCACGGCGGGCAGAAGCTTTCTTT.

The chain recombines TRBV20-1 with TRBJ1-1; D gene ambiguous. Trimming shortened V by 8 bases and J by 7 bases, and 14 bases separated the two germline ends. Germline loops: CDR1 DFQATT, CDR2 SNEGSKA (reference sequence). This CDR3 has 11 amino acids. CDR3 coding DNA: TGCAGTTCCGGAGCGGCGGGTGAAGCTTTCTTT. Translating gives CSSGAAGEAFF.

The chain recombines TRBV28 with TRBJ2-1; 8 nucleotides align to TRBD2. The CDR3 covers 12 residues. J lost 15 bases, V lost 7 bases, and 11 bases had no gene match. CDR1 and CDR2 from the germline V gene are MDHEN and SYDVKM. CDR3 in DNA: TGTGCCAGCACCCTGTCGAGCGGGAGAAGGTTCTTC. Protein product: CASTLSSGRRFF.

The chain uses TRBV27 and TRBJ2-4, with D perhaps matching TRBD2 (6 bases). V was pared by 5 bases and J by 0 bases, with 11 bases between. The CDR3 consists of 15 residues. The germline CDR1 and CDR2 sequences are MNHEY and SMNVEV (reference sequence). CDR3 amino acids: CASSTTREAKNIQYF. The CDR3 DNA follows: TGTGCCAGCAGTACGACGCGGGAAGCCAAAAACATTCAGTACTTC.

The chain uses TRBV19 and TRBJ2-7; a possible D gene is TRBD2 (6 bases). V lost 8 bases, J lost 2 bases, and 13 bases lay in between. The CDR3 is 13 amino acids. CDR1 and CDR2 from the germline V gene are LNHDA and SQIVND (reference sequence). The CDR3 loop reads CASRLARTYEQYF. CDR3 coding DNA: TGTGCCAGTCGGCTAGCGAGGACCTACGAGCAGTACTTC. Based on the CDR3 plus reference TRBV19 and TRBJ2-7, the full variable domain is DGGITQSPKYLFRKEGQNVTLSCEQNLNHDAMYWYRQDPGQGLRLIYYSQIVNDFQKGDIAEGYSVSREKKESFPLTVTSAQKNPTAFYLCASRLARTYEQYFGPGTRLTVT.

The V call is TRBV13, the J call TRBJ1-2, with 7 nucleotides matching TRBD1. This CDR3 has 14 amino acids. CDR1 and CDR2 from the germline V gene are PRHDT and FYEKMQ (reference sequence). After removal of 5 bases from V and 6 bases from J, the junction contained 9 bases not matched to a gene. The CDR3 DNA follows: TGTGCCAGCAGCCCACAGGGGTCTTACAATGGCTACACCTTC. Its protein is CASSPQGSYNGYTF. Supplemented by reference TRBV13 and TRBJ1-2, the full variable domain reads AAGVIQSPRHLIKEKRETATLKCYPIPRHDTVYWYQQGPGQDPQFLISFYEKMQSDKGSIPDRFSAQQFSDYHSELNMSSLELGDSALYFCASSPQGSYNGYTFGSGTRLTVV.

V and J are TRBV20-1 and TRBJ2-5; D perhaps matches TRBD1 (6 bases). Germline V gene sequence: CDR1 DFQATT, CDR2 SNEGSKA (reference sequence). The CDR3 runs to 11 residues. With 7 bases removed from V and 7 bases from J, the gap between germline ends came to 13 bases. CDR3 residues: CSGNREGTQYF. Here the CDR3 DNA reads TGCAGTGGAAACAGGGAAGGGACCCAGTACTTC.

V usage is TRBV7-8 and J usage is TRBJ2-3, with TRBD2 as a possible D gene (5 bases). CDR3 length equals 18 residues. Germline CDR1 is SGHVS and CDR2 is FQNEAQ. Trimming took off 1 base at V and 3 bases at J, with 20 bases between the two ends. CDR3 residues: CASSLGRLVPMGTDTQYF. CDR3 DNA sequence: TGTGCCAGCAGCTTAGGGAGGTTGGTCCCGATGGGGACAGATACGCAGTATTTT.

The chain carries TRBV7-2 and TRBJ2-7; 7 bases agree with TRBD2. The germline V gene encodes CDR1 SGHTA and CDR2 FQGNSA. Losses at the gene ends were 3 bases for V and 6 bases for J; bases not matched to a gene: 17. The CDR3 spans 17 residues. The CDR3 spells CASSFETGTNSPCEQYF. The CDR3 coding sequence is TGTGCCAGCAGCTTTGAGACCGGGACTAATTCTCCTTGCGAGCAGTACTTC.

The V gene is TRBV7-8, the J gene TRBJ2-7, with TRBD1 as a possible D gene (6 bases). The CDR3 consists of 14 residues. Germline V gives CDR1 SGHVS, CDR2 FQNEAQ. Trimming cost V 0 bases and J 3 bases, with 9 bases left between them. This chain's CDR3 is CASSLAGHHYEQYF. In DNA form, the CDR3 reads TGTGCCAGCAGCTTAGCGGGACACCACTACGAGCAGTACTTC.

In regard to this clone: One end of the junction varies from germline; a read error may be responsible. CDR3: CASSLGGTF. In DNA form, the CDR3 reads TGTGCCAGCAGCTTAGGGGGGACTTTT. V gene TRBV7-2 combines with J gene TRBJ1-1; maybe TRBD1 (5 bases). Germline CDR1 reads SGHTA; CDR2 reads FQGNSA. CDR3 length: 9 residues. The full variable domain, completed using reference TRBV7-2 and TRBJ1-1, is GAGVSQSPSNKVTEKGKDVELRCDPISGHTALYWYRQSLGQGLEFLIYFQGNSAPDKSGLPSDRFSAERTGGSVSTLTIQRTQQEDSAVYLCASSLGGTFGQGTRLTVV.